This is a list of T cell receptor beta chains from one sample in a study of cytomegalovirus exposure and HLA in healthy donors. The protocol was immunoSEQ multiplex PCR, while the TCRdb copy is restricted to in-frame clones and leaves out a portion. The sample has about 170,000 clones, 73% seen once. Sequenced: PBMCs. The origin of the receptors is a woman younger than 30 in good health and CMV-seropositive. CDR3s include the opening cysteine and the closing phenylalanine or tryptophan. The D gene is left open where the match is weak. Expanded clones are given a class, and other clones once, few, many or no size at all.

. TRBJ2-7 TRBV14 . TGTGCCAGCAGCCAAGATCGAGACAGGCCCTACGAGCAGTACTTC CASSQDRDRPYEQYF
. TRBJ1-2 TRBV9 . TGTGCCAGCAGCGTTGGGCAAATGGCAGCAAGGGGCTACACCTTC CASSVGQMAARGYTF
. TRBJ2-1 TRBV15 . TGTGCCACCAGCAGAGATCGGTGGGGGCCGGATGAGCAGTTCTTC CATSRDRWGPDEQFF
once TRBJ2-5 TRBV10-3 . TGTGCCATCAGTGAGACAGGGGGGGAGCAGTACTTC CAISETGGEQYF
. TRBJ2-7 TRBV7-9 TRBD1 TGTGCCAGCAGCTTTCCGGGACAGGATTCTATGGGCTACGAGCAGTACTTC CASSFPGQDSMGYEQYF
. TRBJ1-5 TRBV7-8 TRBD1 TGTGCCAGCAGCTTCACAGGGGCTATGAATCAGCCCCAGCATTTT CASSFTGAMNQPQHF
. TRBJ2-7 TRBV7-9 . TGTGCCAGCAGCCCAATGGGAGAGGAGGAGGGAATCCGCTACGAGCAGTACTTC CASSPMGEEEGIRYEQYF
few TRBJ2-4 TRBV13 . TGTGCCAGCAGCTTAGTAACAGGGGGGGACATTCAGTACTTC CASSLVTGGDIQYF
few TRBJ2-1 TRBV4-3 . TGCGCCAGCAGCCAAGGAGGTAGAGCCAATGAGCAGTTCTTC CASSQGGRANEQFF
few TRBJ1-2 TRBV10-1 TRBD1 TGCGCCAGCAGTGAGTCGGAGGGGGCGTTCTTCTATGGCTACACCTTC CASSESEGAFFYGYTF
. TRBJ1-1 TRBV7-9 TRBD1 TGTGCCAGCAGCTCCGGACAGGGGGCTCGCACTGAAGCTTTCTTT CASSSGQGARTEAFF
. TRBJ1-1 TRBV7-2 TRBD1 TGTGCCAGCAGCGCAGACAGGGCGGGCACTGAAGCTTTCTTT CASSADRAGTEAFF
. TRBJ2-3 TRBV10-3 TRBD1 TGTGCCATCAGTGGTCGGACAGGGGGATTTACCCGCACAGATACGCAGTATTTT CAISGRTGGFTRTDTQYF
. TRBJ2-7 TRBV7-9 TRBD2 TGTGCCAGCAGCCCCCCGGGAGGGCCCTACGAGCAGTACTTC CASSPPGGPYEQYF
. TRBJ2-7 TRBV2 . TGTGCCAGCAGTCTGACAGTCTACGAGCAGTACTTC CASSLTVYEQYF
. TRBJ1-1 TRBV18 TRBD1 TGTGCCAGCTCAACGACAGGGACGAACACTGAAGCTTTCTTT CASSTTGTNTEAFF
. TRBJ2-5 TRBV7-2 . TGTGCCAGCAGCTGGCGAGCGGCAAGTCAAGAGACCCAGTACTTC CASSWRAASQETQYF
. TRBJ2-3 TRBV7-9 TRBD2 TGTGCCAGCAGCCCCGCCGGGGGGGCAGATACGCAGTATTTT CASSPAGGADTQYF
. TRBJ1-1 TRBV19 TRBD1 TGTGCCAGTAGTTCACAGGGGAAGAGGACTGAAGCTTTCTTT CASSSQGKRTEAFF
. TRBJ2-2 TRBV7-8 . TGTGCCAGCCGACAGGAAGTCGGGGAGCTGTTTTTT CASRQEVGELFF
. TRBJ1-1 TRBV7-9 TRBD1 TGTGCCAGCAGCCCTCCCGACAGGGAGAACACTGAAGCTTTCTTT CASSPPDRENTEAFF
. TRBJ1-5 TRBV25-1 . TGTGCCAGCAGTCTGGGAGGGGGACAGCCCCAGCATTTT CASSLGGGQPQHF
. TRBJ1-4 TRBV28 . TGTGCCAGCAGTTTAAGTAGAAACAGGGAAAAACTGTTTTTT CASSLSRNREKLFF
few TRBJ2-7 TRBV10-3 . TGTGCCATCAGGGAAGGGGGGGGCTCCTACGAGCAGTACTTC CAIREGGGSYEQYF
. TRBJ1-6 TRBV30 TRBD1 TGTGCCTGGAGCGGCAGGGGGCGTTCACCCCTCCACTTT CAWSGRGRSPLHF
. TRBJ2-2 TRBV5-4 . TGTGCCAGCAGCTTGGGACAGAACACCGGGGAGCTGTTTTTT CASSLGQNTGELFF
. TRBJ2-6 TRBV5-1 . TGCGCCAGCAGCCCCCAAGGGGCCAACGTCCTGACTTTC CASSPQGANVLTF
. TRBJ1-2 TRBV4-3 TRBD1 TGCGCCAGCAGCCAATCGACGGGACAGGGGTCCTATGGCTACACCTTC CASSQSTGQGSYGYTF
. TRBJ1-2 TRBV14 . TGTGCCAGCAGCCAAGCCCTGGGGGCTGAGGGCTACACCTTC CASSQALGAEGYTF
. TRBJ2-7 TRBV29-1 TRBD1 TGCAGCGTGGGGAACAGGGGGCTCGGGGAGCAGTACTTC CSVGNRGLGEQYF
. TRBJ1-2 TRBV19 . TGTGCCAGCACCGCCTGGGCAGGGTCGGCTAACTATGGCTACACCTTC CASTAWAGSANYGYTF
. TRBJ2-3 TRBV7-8 TRBD2 TGTGCCAGCAGCGCCCGACTAGCGGGGGGGCCGGGAAATACGCAGTATTTT CASSARLAGGPGNTQYF
. TRBJ2-2 TRBV9 . TGTGCCAGCAGCGTAGAGGAGGGGGGGACCGGGGAGCTGTTTTTT CASSVEEGGTGELFF
few TRBJ2-3 TRBV4-3 . TGCGCCAGCAGCCAAGATTACGGGGGGCTTACAGATACGCAGTATTTT CASSQDYGGLTDTQYF
. TRBJ2-3 TRBV7-8 . TGTGCCAGCAGCTGGCAGGGGCCCGATACGCAGTATTTT CASSWQGPDTQYF
. TRBJ2-7 TRBV5-1 . TGCGCCAGCAGCCAGTTGGATGTTAGGGGGTCCTACGAGCAGTACTTC CASSQLDVRGSYEQYF
. TRBJ2-1 TRBV9 TRBD2 TGTGCCAGCAGCGATAGCGGGGGGGGCGACGATGAGCAGTTCTTC CASSDSGGGDDEQFF
. TRBJ2-7 TRBV7-9 . TGTGCCAGCAGCTTAGCGACCCGGGTCGGAGAGCAGTACTTC CASSLATRVGEQYF
. TRBJ2-1 TRBV5-1 TRBD1 TGCGCCAGCAGCTTGGGAGGACAGGGGTTCAATGAGCAGTTCTTC CASSLGGQGFNEQFF
few TRBJ2-6 TRBV5-6 . TGTGCCAGCAGCCCCGGAGGACTCGCTGGGGCCAACGTCCTGACTTTC CASSPGGLAGANVLTF
. TRBJ1-1 TRBV30 . TGTGCCTGGAGTGGGGGGCACGCTTTCTTT CAWSGGHAFF
. TRBJ2-3 TRBV7-2 TRBD2 TGTGCCAGCAGCTTGGGGCGGGGGGGCCGAACAGATACGCAGTATTTT CASSLGRGGRTDTQYF
. TRBJ1-3 TRBV12-5 TRBD1 TGTGCTAGTGGAACAGGGGATGGTGGAAACACCATATATTTT CASGTGDGGNTIYF
. TRBJ1-6 TRBV27 TRBD1 TGTGCCAGGGCCCTCTCTCGGGACAGTTCACCCCTCCACTTT CARALSRDSSPLHF
. TRBJ2-7 TRBV30 TRBD1 TGTGCCTGGACTCCCTGGGACAGGGGTACCTCCCACGAGCAGTACTTC CAWTPWDRGTSHEQYF
. TRBJ2-7 TRBV2 . TGTGCCAGCAGTGACCAGGGCGCTTACGAGCAGTACTTC CASSDQGAYEQYF
. TRBJ1-5 TRBV27 . TGTGCCAGCAGTCCACGGACAGATCAGCCCCAGCATTTT CASSPRTDQPQHF
. TRBJ2-1 TRBV27 TRBD2 TGTGCCAGCAGTTTATCGGGGGGGGGAAGCTCCTACAATGAGCAGTTCTTC CASSLSGGGSSYNEQFF
. TRBJ1-2 TRBV6-5 TRBD1 TGTGCCAGCAGTTGGACAGGGGGCCCCTATGGCTACACCTTC CASSWTGGPYGYTF
. TRBJ1-6 TRBV6-5 . TGTGCCAGCAGTTCGCCTCCGGGTGGGAGGAATTCACCCCTCCACTTT CASSSPPGGRNSPLHF
. TRBJ2-3 TRBV6-1 . TGTGCCAGCAGTGTTAAGTTTCGAGGAGATACGCAGTATTTT CASSVKFRGDTQYF
. TRBJ1-2 TRBV7-9 . TGTTCCAGCAGCTTAGCCGGTGGTGGCTACACCTTC CSSSLAGGGYTF
few TRBJ2-5 TRBV6-1 . TGTGCCAGCAGTGAATTCGGGTTGGAGGAGACCCAGTACTTC CASSEFGLEETQYF
. TRBJ2-3 TRBV4-3 TRBD1 TGCGCCAGCAGCCAAGATTTAAGCAGGGGGCAGGATACGCAGTATTTT CASSQDLSRGQDTQYF